The 4 T cell receptor beta chains below come from one sample, sequenced in a study of T-cell memory formation after mild COVID-19. MiXCR, run by TCRdb on the 5' RACE reads, gives a single entry per CDR3 protein. Of 300,000 to 350,000 distinct CDR3 sequences listed, 13% to 15% were seen once; the top ten hold around a fifth. Sequences were obtained from PBMCs or a T cell subset sorted from them (not recorded which). These receptors originate from a man between 18 and 35 years old who had mild COVID-19 (a few samples of this study predate the infection). Cell type and time point are not known.

This clonotype was observed a few times. The V and J genes are TRBV19 and TRBJ1-1, with 10 positions matching TRBD1. This CDR3 contains 15 residues. Trimming removed 1 base from V and 3 bases from J; junction bases left unmatched: 2. The germline gives CDR1 LNHDA, CDR2 SQIVND (reference sequence). The CDR3 here is CASSIGDRGDTEAFF. As DNA, the CDR3 is TGTGCCAGTAGTATAGGGGACAGGGGCGACACTGAAGCTTTCTTT.

This clonotype turned up a few times. The CDR3 bases are TGTGCCAGCAGCACTATTCTCCCTAGATATCCGGGACAGGGGGCTGAAGCTTTCTTT. It translates to CASSTILPRYPGQGAEAFF. J is TRBJ1-1 and V is TRBV6-6; 11 bases fit TRBD1. Germline-derived CDR1 and CDR2 are MNHNY and SVGAGI (reference sequence). The CDR3 has 19 amino acids. V lost 6 bases, J lost 6 bases, and 21 bases stayed unmatched.

This chain joins TRBV10-2 and TRBJ1-1; no definite D call. The germline V gene encodes CDR1 WSHSY and CDR2 SAAADI. V gave up 8 bases and J gave up 4 bases, with 11 bases separating them. The CDR3 loop spans 12 amino acids. CDR3 in DNA: TGCGCCAGCGAGGACGGGAGCACTGAAGCTTTCTTT. This codes for CASEDGSTEAFF.

This clonotype has at least ten counts. This chain joins TRBV7-6 and TRBJ1-2; maybe TRBD1 (5 bases). The V gene lost 1 base and the J gene lost 4 bases, with 10 bases spanning the gap. Germline CDR1 is SGHVS and CDR2 is FNYEAQ. The CDR3 length is 14 residues. This chain's CDR3 is CASSLEVGAYGYTF. The CDR3 nucleotides are TGTGCCAGCAGCTTAGAGGTTGGGGCCTATGGCTACACCTTC.